A single sample gave rise to the 32 T cell receptor beta chains below, sequenced in a study of blood T cell repertoires in COVID-19. The table came from immunoSEQ multiplex PCR; TCRdb's copy has only in-frame clones and leaves some out. This table has 300,000 to 400,000 clones, around 87% appearing once. The sample comprised peripheral blood. The origin of the receptors is a woman aged 45-60 years with COVID-19, enrolled during active disease.

The chain links TRBV4-1 to TRBJ1-3; TRBD1 agrees at 11 bases. V shed 3 bases and J 5 bases; nucleotides not matched to a gene: 3. Germline loops: CDR1 MGHRA, CDR2 YSYEKL. The CDR3 has 15 residues. For the CDR3, the DNA is TGCGCCAGCAGCCAGGGACAGGGGGAGCGAAACACCATATATTTT. It translates to CASSQGQGERNTIYF.

This chain joins TRBV6-6 and TRBJ2-1, with 7 bases lining up with TRBD2. In germline, CDR1 is MNHNY, CDR2 SVGAGI (reference sequence). Trimming removed 10 bases from V and 10 bases from J; junction bases left unmatched: 13. The CDR3 has 13 residues. The CDR3 sequence is CATGGGRGVEQFF. As DNA, the CDR3 is TGTGCCACCGGCGGCGGGAGAGGCGTGGAGCAGTTCTTC.

J is TRBJ1-3 and V is TRBV7-2, with TRBD1 identical over 11 bases. The CDR3 contains 17 residues. J was trimmed by 0 bases and V by 4 bases; bases with no gene match: 5. CDR1 SGHTA and CDR2 FQGNSA come from the germline V gene. As DNA, the CDR3 is TGTGCCAGCAGCTACCGGGGGACAGGGGGCTCTGGAAACACCATATATTTT. Protein sequence: CASSYRGTGGSGNTIYF. The full variable domain, rest sourced from reference TRBV7-2 and TRBJ1-3, is GAGVSQSPSNKVTEKGKDVELRCDPISGHTALYWYRQSLGQGLEFLIYFQGNSAPDKSGLPSDRFSAERTGGSVSTLTIQRTQQEDSAVYLCASSYRGTGGSGNTIYFGEGSWLTVV.

The chain carries TRBV9 and TRBJ1-1, with 7 nucleotides matching TRBD1. Germline V gene sequence: CDR1 SGDLS, CDR2 YYNGEE. The trim removed 4 bases at V and 5 bases at J, leaving 2 bases unmatched. The CDR3 sequence is 12 residues long. Here the CDR3 reads CASSPQGTEAFF. CDR3 coding DNA: TGTGCCAGCAGCCCACAGGGGACTGAAGCTTTCTTT.

The chain combines TRBV30 with TRBJ2-7; 8 nucleotides agree with TRBD2. Losses at the gene ends were 4 bases for V and 5 bases for J; bases not matched to a gene: 13. CDR1 is GTSNPN and CDR2 is SVGIG in the germline V gene (reference sequence). CDR3 size: 15 residues. As DNA, the CDR3 is TGTGCCTGGACTATCCCGGGACTAGACCTTCACGAGCAGTACTTC. This gives the protein CAWTIPGLDLHEQYF.

This clone appeared a few times. The chain couples TRBV15 to TRBJ1-3; D is ambiguous. With 5 bases removed from V and 4 bases from J, the gap between germline ends came to 15 bases. This CDR3 is 15 amino acids long. Germline CDR1 reads LNHNV; CDR2 reads YYDKDF (reference sequence). This CDR3 is CATSRSYLGGNTIYF. The CDR3 bases are TGTGCCACCAGCCGCTCGTACCTAGGCGGAAACACCATATATTTT. The full variable domain, with the rest looked up from reference TRBV15 and TRBJ1-3, is DAMVIQNPRYQVTQFGKPVTLSCSQTLNHNVMYWYQQKSSQAPKLLFHYYDKDFNNEADTPDNFQSRRPNTSFCFLDIRSPGLGDTAMYLCATSRSYLGGNTIYFGEGSWLTVV.

This clone was seen more than once but under ten times. The chain employs TRBV12-3 or TRBV12-4 and TRBJ1-6, with D unclear. The CDR3 spans 12 residues. Trimming pared 6 bases from V and 9 bases from J, leaving 9 bases between. CDR3 region: CASRLSVSPLHF. CDR3 bases: TGTGCCAGCAGACTCAGCGTTTCACCCCTCCACTTT.

The gene calls are TRBV5-1 and TRBJ1-1, with no clear D. The CDR3 spans 14 residues. The germline V gene has CDR1 SGHRS and CDR2 YFSETQ. The germline V and J ends were trimmed by 1 base and 3 bases, with 10 bases remaining between them. CDR3 nucleotides: TGCGCCAGCAGCTTGTCCGCGGTTGACACTGAAGCTTTCTTT. Translated: CASSLSAVDTEAFF. The complete variable domain, with remaining parts taken from reference TRBV5-1 and TRBJ1-1, reads KAGVTQTPRYLIKTRGQQVTLSCSPISGHRSVSWYQQTPGQGLQFLFEYFSETQRNKGNFPGRFSGRQFSNSRSEMNVSTLELGDSALYLCASSLSAVDTEAFFGQGTRLTVV.

V is TRBV18 and J is TRBJ1-2; the match to TRBD1 covers 10 bases. The V segment lost 5 bases and the J segment 4 bases; nucleotides outside the gene matches: 10. CDR3 length: 16 amino acids. Germline V gene sequence: CDR1 KGHSH, CDR2 LQKENI. This CDR3 is CASSEGRTGGSYGYTF. CDR3 nucleotide sequence: TGTGCCAGCTCAGAGGGAAGGACAGGGGGAAGCTATGGCTACACCTTC.

The sample holds a few counts of this clone. The V gene is TRBV4-2, the J gene TRBJ1-3; TRBD1 might be the D (6 bases). Per germline, CDR1 LGHNA and CDR2 YNFKEQ. V lost 4 bases, J lost 0 bases, and 10 bases lay in between. This CDR3 is 15 amino acids long. The CDR3 bases are TGTGCCAGCAGCCTACTAGGGGGCTCTGGAAACACCATATATTTT. Its translation: CASSLLGGSGNTIYF.

The chain joins TRBV14 to TRBJ1-2; perhaps TRBD1 as D (5 bases). CDR3 size: 15 residues. Germline V gene sequence: CDR1 SGHDN, CDR2 FVKESK. Between the trimmed V and J ends, which lost 4 bases and 5 bases, there was a span of 17 bases. CDR3 DNA sequence: TGTGCCAGCAGCCCCCGACAGAGTGGATCTTATGGCTACACCTTC. As protein: CASSPRQSGSYGYTF.

This clone was observed once. This chain joins TRBV7-9 and TRBJ2-1; no clear D. Between the trimmed V and J ends, which lost 6 bases and 10 bases, there was a span of 13 bases. Looked up from germline, CDR1 is SEHNR and CDR2 is FQNEAQ (reference sequence). The CDR3 is 12 residues long. The CDR3, as DNA: TGTGCCAGCAGGAACCACCGGCGGGAGCAGTTCTTC. Its protein product is CASRNHRREQFF.

A few counts support this clone. The chain is built from TRBV10-3 and TRBJ2-7, with a possible D match to TRBD1 (6 bases). The CDR3 consists of 12 residues. In germline, CDR1 is ENHRY, CDR2 SYGVKD. V was trimmed by 10 bases and J by 3 bases, leaving 13 bases between them. This CDR3 is CATRDTDYEQYF. The CDR3 nucleotides are TGTGCCACACGGGACACCGACTACGAGCAGTACTTC.

V and J are TRBV7-2 and TRBJ1-6, with 8 positions matching TRBD1. The CDR3 is 16 residues long. CDR1 SGHTA and CDR2 FQGNSA come from the germline V gene. J gave up 7 bases and V 4 bases, and 9 bases lay outside the gene matches. The CDR3 loop reads CASSSQTGVRNSPLHF. The CDR3 DNA reads TGTGCCAGCAGCTCCCAGACAGGGGTTAGGAATTCACCCCTCCACTTT.

This rearrangement joins TRBV5-1 to TRBJ1-1, with D tentatively TRBD1 (5 bases). Looked up from germline, CDR1 is SGHRS and CDR2 is YFSETQ. This CDR3 spans 13 amino acids. With 3 bases removed from V and 11 bases from J, the gap between germline ends came to 17 bases. This chain's CDR3 is CASSSGTNRVAFF. CDR3 DNA: TGCGCCAGCAGCTCTGGGACTAACCGGGTGGCTTTCTTT.

The J gene is TRBJ2-1, the V gene TRBV9, with 7 bases identical to TRBD2. CDR1 is SGDLS and CDR2 is YYNGEE in the germline V gene. The J segment lost 6 bases and the V segment lost 3 bases, leaving 9 bases of the junction unmatched. The CDR3 runs 15 residues. The CDR3: CASSGGLGLTNEQFF. The DNA for the CDR3 is TGTGCCAGCAGCGGAGGACTAGGCCTGACCAATGAGCAGTTCTTC.

This rearrangement joins TRBV19 to TRBJ2-1; 14 nucleotides agree with TRBD2. Germline values: CDR1 LNHDA, CDR2 SQIVND (reference sequence). Losses at the gene ends were 4 bases for V and 1 base for J; bases not matched to a gene: 18. The CDR3 covers 22 residues. This CDR3 is CASSTGLAGGPSRLKSYNEQFF. CDR3 sequence (DNA): TGTGCCAGTAGTACCGGACTAGCGGGAGGACCTAGCCGCCTAAAATCCTACAATGAGCAGTTCTTC.

The sample holds a few counts of this clone. The chain is built from TRBV27 and TRBJ1-5; the D gene is possibly TRBD1 (5 bases). Germline CDR1 reads MNHEY; CDR2 reads SMNVEV (reference sequence). Between the trimmed V and J ends, which lost 2 bases and 4 bases, there was a span of 15 bases. This CDR3 is built from 16 residues. As DNA, the CDR3 is TGTGCCAGCAGTTTACTATCGCCCCGGGGGAATCAGCCCCAGCATTTT. This sequence encodes CASSLLSPRGNQPQHF.

Here the CDR3 reads CASSYRGRENIQYF. In nucleotides, the CDR3 is TGTGCCAGCAGCTACAGGGGCAGGGAAAACATTCAGTACTTC. The chain joins TRBV5-4 to TRBJ2-4; 7 bases line up with TRBD1. V dropped 3 bases and J dropped 5; count of bases not matched to a gene: 5. Looked up from germline, CDR1 is SGHNT and CDR2 is YYREEE (reference sequence). The CDR3 consists of 14 residues.

The J gene is TRBJ2-4, the V gene TRBV6-6; TRBD1 aligns across 7 bases. Trimming took 5 bases from V and 4 from J; bases not matched to a gene: 8. The CDR3 consists of 15 residues. CDR1 and CDR2 (germline): MNHNY, SVGAGI (reference sequence). The CDR3 coding sequence is TGTGCCAGCAGTAGGCCCGGGACAGAGAAAAACATTCAGTACTTC. The encoded protein is CASSRPGTEKNIQYF.

This sequence joins TRBV19 and TRBJ2-1, with 7 bases fitting TRBD1. Germline CDR1 LNHDA, CDR2 SQIVND (reference sequence). The CDR3 runs 14 residues. With 4 bases clipped from V and 12 bases from J, the junction kept 12 bases outside the gene matches. CDR3 sequence reads: CASSKGTDTLRQFF. CDR3 in DNA: TGTGCCAGTAGTAAAGGGACAGACACGTTACGGCAGTTCTTC.

The chain is built from TRBV7-6 and TRBJ2-1, with 8 bases matching TRBD1. J gave up 5 bases and V 2 bases, and 8 bases lay outside the gene matches. This CDR3 region has 16 residues. From germline, CDR1 is SGHVS and CDR2 FNYEAQ. CDR3 sequence (DNA): TGTGCCAGCAGCTTACTTTTAACAGGGGGAAACAATGAGCAGTTCTTC. Translated: CASSLLLTGGNNEQFF.

In this sample, this clone turned up many times. V is TRBV2 and J is TRBJ1-1; D is unresolved. The germline V and J ends were trimmed by 7 bases and 4 bases, with 10 bases remaining between them. The germline V gene has CDR1 SNHLY and CDR2 FYNNEI. The CDR3 length is 12 residues. This CDR3 reads CASNSIGTEAFF. CDR3 nucleotide sequence: TGTGCCAGCAACAGCATCGGCACTGAAGCTTTCTTT. Full variable domain (remainder filled in from reference TRBV2 and TRBJ1-1): EPEVTQTPSHQVTQMGQEVILRCVPISNHLYFYWYRQILGQKVEFLVSFYNNEISEKSEIFDDQFSVERPDGSNFTLKIRSTKLEDSAMYFCASNSIGTEAFFGQGTRLTVV.

This sequence joins TRBV25-1 and TRBJ2-7; TRBD1 is a possible D gene (5 bases). This CDR3 is 13 amino acids long. The V gene lost 6 bases and the J gene lost 2 bases, with 11 bases spanning the gap. The germline V gene encodes CDR1 MGHDK and CDR2 SYGVNS. The CDR3: CASSVGLTYEQYF. The CDR3 bases are TGTGCCAGCAGCGTGGGGCTGACCTACGAGCAGTACTTC.

The chain carries TRBV7-2 and TRBJ2-1, with 12 nucleotides matching TRBD2. Trimming removed 2 bases from V and 8 bases from J; junction bases left unmatched: 4. CDR1 and CDR2 (germline): SGHTA, FQGNSA. The CDR3 runs to 15 residues. CDR3 amino acids: CASSLRLAGVYEQFF. The CDR3 DNA is TGTGCCAGCAGCTTAAGACTAGCGGGAGTCTATGAGCAGTTCTTC.

The chain joins TRBV7-8 to TRBJ2-7; D might be TRBD2 (7 bases). Trimming cost V 3 bases and J 3 bases, with 15 bases left between them. Germline values: CDR1 SGHVS, CDR2 FQNEAQ. This CDR3 region has 15 residues. The CDR3 region has the DNA TGTGCCAGCAGCTTCGGGGGCGGGGGAAACTACGAGCAGTACTTC. Its translation is CASSFGGGGNYEQYF.

The chain recombines TRBV24-1 with TRBJ2-3; D possibly corresponds to TRBD2 (6 bases). CDR1 is KGHDR and CDR2 is SFDVKD in the germline V gene. V shed 5 bases and J shed 2 bases, with 16 bases lying between them. The CDR3 is 16 residues long. CDR3 DNA: TGTGCCACCAGTGGCCGACCGGGACTCCACACAGATACGCAGTATTTT. Amino acid sequence: CATSGRPGLHTDTQYF.

This chain connects TRBV24-1 to TRBJ1-1; 7 nucleotides match TRBD1. The CDR3 runs 13 residues. CDR1 and CDR2 (germline): KGHDR, SFDVKD. Trimming cost V 6 bases and J 11 bases; bases outside gene matches: 11. The CDR3 DNA reads as TGTGCCACCAGTACGTACGGACAGGAGGGCGCTTTCTTT. It translates to CATSTYGQEGAFF.

The chain is built from TRBV6-2 or TRBV6-3 and TRBJ1-2; TRBD1 matches at 9 bases. This CDR3 region has 15 residues. The germline gives CDR1 MNHEY, CDR2 SVGEGT. The V gene end was trimmed by 0 bases and the J gene end by 7 bases; junction bases not matched to a gene: 6. DNA of the CDR3: TGTGCCAGCAGTTACTCGAGGACAGGGGACGGTGGCTACACCTTC. It specifies CASSYSRTGDGGYTF.

Of note for this clone: Other DNA sequences of this sample code for an identical CDR3. V is TRBV27 and J is TRBJ1-1; D is unclear. V was trimmed by 4 bases and J by 10 bases, leaving 10 bases between them. This CDR3 has 11 amino acids. In germline, CDR1 is MNHEY, CDR2 SMNVEV (reference sequence). CDR3 sequence: CASSSYRGAFF. CDR3 DNA sequence: TGTGCCAGCAGTTCCTATCGGGGAGCTTTCTTT.

This chain links TRBV9 with TRBJ2-7; 11 nucleotides agree with TRBD2. The J segment lost 5 bases and the V segment lost 4 bases, leaving 5 bases of the junction unmatched. The CDR3 spans 14 residues. Germline CDR1 is SGDLS and CDR2 is YYNGEE. As DNA, the CDR3 is TGTGCCAGCAGCCCTAGCGGGAGGACCCACGAGCAGTACTTC. Translating it yields CASSPSGRTHEQYF.

The chain is built from TRBV5-1 and TRBJ1-1; D uncertain. CDR1 and CDR2 from the germline V gene are SGHRS and YFSETQ. The CDR3 covers 13 residues. Trimming pared 3 bases from V and 1 base from J, leaving 7 bases between. CDR3 in amino acids: CASSSAPNTEAFF. The CDR3 bases are TGCGCCAGCAGCTCAGCGCCGAACACTGAAGCTTTCTTT.